One sample yielded the 13 T cell receptor beta chains listed below, sequenced in a study of OX40 agonist ivuxolimab in advanced cancers. Clones were read by immunoSEQ multiplex PCR, and TCRdb kept only the in-frame ones, dropping some. The sample has tens of thousands of clones, about 85% seen once; the top ten hold around 50%. Sequencing was performed on CD4+ or CD8+ T cells sorted from blood, taken in a trial of the OX40 agonist ivuxolimab. The receptors originated from an adult with an advanced solid tumor such as melanoma, head and neck, liver or kidney cancer.

Details on this clone: An end of the junction differs from the germline gene, which may be a read error. The chain links TRBV4-1 to TRBJ2-7; the match to TRBD1 covers 8 bases. Germline CDR1 MGHRA, CDR2 YSYEKL. This CDR3 region has 15 residues. The CDR3 region has the DNA TGTGCCAGCAGCCAAGGGGAGACAGGGGCCTACGAGCAGTACTTC. Translation: CASSQGETGAYEQYF.

This sequence joins TRBV5-1 and TRBJ2-5, with no clear D. This CDR3 is built from 14 residues. The V end lost 4 bases, the J end lost 5 bases, and 15 bases lay between the germline ends. The germline V gene encodes CDR1 SGHRS and CDR2 YFSETQ. In nucleotides, the CDR3 is TGCGCCAGCAGCCCAGCCATGGCTAGGGAGACCCAGTACTTC. This gives the protein CASSPAMARETQYF.

This chain connects TRBV9 to TRBJ2-3; D is ambiguous. The V end lost 7 bases, the J end lost 1 base, and 16 bases lay between the germline ends. There are 15 residues in the CDR3. The germline CDR1 and CDR2 sequences are SGDLS and YYNGEE. In DNA, the CDR3 is TGTGCCAGCTCCCCCGGAGTAGTGGGCACAGATACGCAGTATTTT. Protein: CASSPGVVGTDTQYF.

At least ten counts were recorded for this clone. V gene TRBV7-9 combines with J gene TRBJ2-2, with TRBD1 matching over 8 bases. Trimming at V came to 5 bases and at J to 4 bases, leaving 6 bases not matched to a gene. Germline V gene lookup returns CDR1 SEHNR and CDR2 FQNEAQ (reference sequence). This CDR3 comprises 15 residues. The chain's CDR3 is CASSPQGAGTGELFF. The DNA for the CDR3 is TGTGCCAGCAGCCCCCAGGGGGCGGGCACCGGGGAGCTGTTTTTT.

This chain joins TRBV27 and TRBJ1-1, with D uncertain. CDR3 length: 14 amino acids. Germline V gene data show CDR1 as MNHEY and CDR2 as SMNVEV (reference sequence). The V end lost 3 bases, the J end lost 5 bases, and 13 bases lay between the germline ends. The CDR3 loop reads CASSFAGSGTEAFF. The CDR3 nucleotides are TGTGCCAGCAGTTTTGCTGGCAGTGGTACTGAAGCTTTCTTT.

CDR3 sequence: CASRQGNEQFF. The CDR3 bases are TGTGCCAGCAGGCAGGGCAATGAGCAGTTCTTC. The chain employs TRBV5-8 and TRBJ2-1; a weak D match, TRBD1 (5 bases). V lost 5 bases and J lost 6, with 6 bases in between. CDR3 length equals 11 residues. Germline values: CDR1 SGHTS, CDR2 YDEGEE.

This chain connects TRBV6-1 to TRBJ1-3; maybe TRBD1 (5 bases). V lost 3 bases to trimming and J lost 0 bases, with 9 bases between them. CDR3 size: 15 residues. Germline V CDR1 and CDR2: MNHNS, SASEGT. The CDR3 is CASSDDGASGNTIYF. The DNA of the CDR3 is TGTGCCAGCAGTGACGACGGGGCCTCTGGAAACACCATATATTTT.

For this clone: In the same sample, other DNA sequences code for this CDR3. The chain uses TRBV30 and TRBJ1-5; TRBD1 matches at 7 bases. CDR1 and CDR2 (germline): GTSNPN, SVGIG (reference sequence). This CDR3 has 16 amino acids. Trimming took 1 base from V and 0 from J; bases not matched to a gene: 6. The CDR3 DNA follows: TGTGCCTGGAGTGAGGGGGACAGATATAGCAATCAGCCCCAGCATTTT. Translated: CAWSEGDRYSNQPQHF.

The chain joins TRBV5-1 to TRBJ1-1; the match to TRBD1 covers 8 bases. Germline trimming cut 0 bases from V and 0 bases from J; bases unmatched to any gene: 4. The germline gives CDR1 SGHRS, CDR2 YFSETQ. There are 16 residues in the CDR3. The CDR3 sequence: CASSLAQGVMNTEAFF. CDR3 sequence (DNA): TGCGCCAGCAGCTTGGCACAGGGGGTGATGAACACTGAAGCTTTCTTT.

The chain is built from TRBV5-1 and TRBJ1-2; the match to TRBD1 covers 7 bases. Germline V CDR1 and CDR2: SGHRS, YFSETQ. Trimming took 7 bases from V and 6 from J; bases not matched to a gene: 6. The CDR3 length is 12 residues. This CDR3 reads CASGQGGDGYTF. The CDR3 DNA follows: TGCGCCAGCGGCCAAGGGGGCGATGGCTACACCTTC.

This chain links TRBV6-1 with TRBJ1-1; D might be TRBD1 (6 bases). Trimming took 10 bases from V and 1 from J, leaving 13 bases between them. Per the germline V gene, CDR1 is MNHNS and CDR2 is SASEGT. The CDR3 runs to 13 residues. CDR3: CATNGQWNTEAFF. CDR3 bases: TGTGCCACCAACGGACAGTGGAACACTGAAGCTTTCTTT.

The CDR3 nucleotides read TGCGCCAGCAGCCAAGATTTGTCCAGCTCCTACGAGCAGTACTTC. It specifies CASSQDLSSSYEQYF. J is TRBJ2-7 and V is TRBV4-1; no firm D call. V lost 0 bases, J lost 0 bases, and 9 bases lay in between. CDR3 length: 15 amino acids. Germline assignment: CDR1 MGHRA and CDR2 YSYEKL.

This chain links TRBV7-8 with TRBJ1-5; D perhaps matches TRBD1 (5 bases). Germline CDR1 is SGHVS and CDR2 is FQNEAQ. Between the trimmed V and J ends, which lost 3 bases and 5 bases, there was a span of 8 bases. The CDR3 length is 13 residues. CDR3 amino acids: CASSFRGDQPQHF. CDR3 in DNA: TGTGCCAGCAGCTTCCGGGGGGATCAGCCCCAGCATTTT. The whole variable domain, remainder taken from reference TRBV7-8 and TRBJ1-5, is GAGVSQSPRYKVAKRGQDVALRCDPISGHVSLFWYQQALGQGPEFLTYFQNEAQLDKSGLPSDRFFAERPEGSVSTLKIQRTQQEDSAVYLCASSFRGDQPQHFGDGTRLSIL.